The next 32 T cell receptor beta chains were all read from a single sample in a study of blood T cells in healthy people across ages. The authors ran a second PCR of about 7 to 11 cycles using a sample-barcoded 5' primer and a J-beta primer mix. TCRdb re-called the 5' RACE reads through MiXCR, storing one row per CDR3 protein. The table records roughly 2 million distinct CDR3 sequences, roughly 50% of them present only once. Sequencing was performed on blood. These receptors were collected from a woman between 35 and 50 years old in good health.

This clonotype has just a few counts. The rearrangement uses TRBV7-2 and TRBJ2-3; TRBD2 agrees at 12 bases. Per the germline V gene, CDR1 is SGHTA and CDR2 is FQGNSA. The CDR3 runs to 17 residues. J gave up 4 bases and V 2 bases, and 7 bases lay outside the gene matches. CDR3 sequence: CASSLIWTSGDPDTQYF. CDR3 sequence (DNA): TGTGCCAGCAGCTTAATCTGGACTAGCGGGGACCCAGATACGCAGTATTTT.

This clonotype came up a few times. V usage is TRBV29-1 and J usage is TRBJ1-5, with a tentative D call TRBD1 (5 bases). V lost 3 bases and J 0 bases, leaving 12 bases between the germline ends. The germline CDR1 and CDR2 sequences are SQVTM and ANQGSEA. There are 15 residues in the CDR3. The CDR3 nucleotides are TGCAGCGTTGAGATCGGGGCGGATAGCAATCAGCCCCAGCATTTT. Its translation: CSVEIGADSNQPQHF.

This clonotype was detected once. This chain links TRBV7-2 with TRBJ2-5; 13 positions match TRBD2. Germline V gives CDR1 SGHTA, CDR2 FQGNSA. The CDR3 has 14 residues. After removal of 10 bases from V and 4 bases from J, the junction contained 6 bases not matched to a gene. The CDR3 nucleotides are TGTGCCATGACTAGCGGGGGGCCAGGAGAGACCCAGTACTTC. Its protein is CAMTSGGPGETQYF.

The J gene is TRBJ2-7, the V gene TRBV4-2; D ambiguous. Trimming took off 0 bases at V and 2 bases at J, with 11 bases between the two ends. The CDR3 has 15 amino acids. From germline, CDR1 is LGHNA and CDR2 YNFKEQ. For the CDR3, the DNA is TGTGCCAGCAGCCAAGAAAATAGGGCGGCCTACGAGCAGTACTTC. This encodes CASSQENRAAYEQYF.

The chain carries TRBV3-1 and TRBJ2-1; the match to TRBD2 covers 8 bases. This CDR3 contains 17 residues. From germline, CDR1 is LGHDT and CDR2 YNNKEL (reference sequence). V trimming: 0 bases; J trimming: 6 bases; junction bases outside the gene matches: 10. The CDR3 loop reads CASSQETSEIAPNEQFF. CDR3 sequence (DNA): TGTGCCAGCAGCCAAGAGACTAGCGAAATAGCGCCCAATGAGCAGTTCTTC.

On this clonotype itself: A read error may account for a junction end that differs from germline. V is TRBV6-2 or TRBV6-3 and J is TRBJ2-3; possible D gene TRBD1, 5 bases. Germline CDR1 MNHEY, CDR2 SVGEGT. CDR3 size: 15 residues. CDR3 amino acids: CASSFTDTGADMQYF. The CDR3, as DNA: TGTGCCAGCAGTTTTACGGACACTGGCGCAGATATGCAGTATTTT.

This chain connects TRBV2 to TRBJ1-4; the D is unclear. Trimming removed 8 bases from V and 0 bases from J, with 10 bases in between. From germline, CDR1 is SNHLY and CDR2 FYNNEI. The length of the CDR3 is 14 residues. The CDR3 sequence: CASGNDPTNEKLFF. In nucleotides, the CDR3 is TGTGCCAGCGGGAACGACCCAACTAATGAAAAACTGTTTTTT.

This chain links TRBV27 with TRBJ2-3; a weak D match, TRBD2 (7 bases). Germline values: CDR1 MNHEY, CDR2 SMNVEV (reference sequence). The CDR3 length is 15 residues. V was cut by 0 bases and J by 5 bases, with 12 bases left in between. CDR3 sequence (DNA): TGTGCCAGCAGTTTATCGAGGGGGGGGCTAGATACGCAGTATTTT. The encoded protein is CASSLSRGGLDTQYF.

This clonotype was observed a handful of times. This chain links TRBV28 with TRBJ1-2; D is possibly TRBD1 (6 bases). The CDR3 totals 13 residues. The germline V gene encodes CDR1 MDHEN and CDR2 SYDVKM. V lost 7 bases and J 4 bases, leaving 13 bases between the germline ends. CDR3 sequence (DNA): TGTGCCAGCATTGAGACAGGAATCTATGGCTACACCTTC. This gives the protein CASIETGIYGYTF.

This chain links TRBV3-1 with TRBJ2-1; weak D call: TRBD2 (7 bases). V shed 4 bases and J shed 7 bases, with 26 bases lying between them. CDR1 LGHDT and CDR2 YNNKEL come from the germline V gene (reference sequence). This CDR3 has 18 residues. This CDR3 is CASSPLTGGRTRVNEQFF. CDR3 sequence (DNA): TGTGCCAGCAGCCCCTTAACGGGGGGCAGGACTAGGGTTAATGAGCAGTTCTTC.

Details on this clonotype: One junction end disagrees with the germline gene, perhaps due to a read error. As DNA, the CDR3 is TGCGCCTGCAGCTTTGGTGGCGTTAGCACAGATACGCAGTATTTT. This codes for CACSFGGVSTDTQYF. The V and J genes are TRBV5-1 and TRBJ2-3; D gene uncertain. Germline-derived CDR1 and CDR2 are SGHRS and YFSETQ. CDR3 length equals 15 residues.

This chain uses TRBV6-2 or TRBV6-3 with TRBJ1-2; no definite D call. The ends were cut back, 4 bases at V and 6 bases at J, with 6 bases in the middle. The CDR3 is 11 residues long. Germline CDR1 is MNHEY and CDR2 is SVGEGT. The CDR3 sequence is CASSSADGYTF. The CDR3 DNA reads as TGTGCCAGCAGTTCTGCTGATGGCTACACCTTC.

This clonotype has just one count. V is TRBV7-2 and J is TRBJ2-5; 7 bases fit TRBD1. After removal of 5 bases from V and 4 bases from J, the junction contained 10 bases not matched to a gene. Germline values: CDR1 SGHTA, CDR2 FQGNSA. The CDR3 covers 15 residues. The CDR3 spells CASSQRTGTGETQYF. The CDR3 coding sequence is TGTGCCAGCAGCCAACGGACAGGAACCGGAGAGACCCAGTACTTC. The whole variable domain, filled in from reference TRBV7-2 and TRBJ2-5, reads GAGVSQSPSNKVTEKGKDVELRCDPISGHTALYWYRQSLGQGLEFLIYFQGNSAPDKSGLPSDRFSAERTGGSVSTLTIQRTQQEDSAVYLCASSQRTGTGETQYFGPGTRLLVL.

The J gene is TRBJ2-2, the V gene TRBV6-6; a weak D match, TRBD1 (6 bases). This CDR3 is 14 amino acids long. Trimming removed 4 bases at V and 7 bases at J, with 13 bases between. CDR1 and CDR2 from the germline V gene are MNHNY and SVGAGI (reference sequence). The DNA of the CDR3 is TGTGCCAGCAGTTCCACAGGGTTGATCGGGGAGCTGTTTTTT. Its translation: CASSSTGLIGELFF.

The V and J genes are TRBV27 and TRBJ1-2, with D possibly TRBD1 on 6 matching bases. The V and J ends lost 8 bases and 7 bases respectively, with 17 bases between them. Germline values: CDR1 MNHEY, CDR2 SMNVEV (reference sequence). The CDR3 extends over 13 amino acids. The CDR3 protein is CASSGGHNSGYTF. The CDR3 DNA sequence: TGTGCCAGCTCGGGGGGACACAATAGTGGCTACACCTTC.

This clonotype was seen only a few times. The CDR3 DNA follows: TGTGCCATCAGTGAGTCCTTGGTATCGGCCCACGAGCAGTACTTC. Translating it yields CAISESLVSAHEQYF. The rearrangement joins TRBV10-3 to TRBJ2-7; D unclear. Germline CDR1 reads ENHRY; CDR2 reads SYGVKD. Deletions cut 0 bases from V and 5 bases from J, with 14 bases between. The CDR3 contains 15 residues.

V usage is TRBV7-2 and J usage is TRBJ2-1; 7 nucleotides agree with TRBD2. In germline, CDR1 is SGHTA, CDR2 FQGNSA. This CDR3 has 17 residues. V shed 4 bases, J shed 0 bases, and the junction held 9 bases outside the gene matches. The CDR3 here is CASSSLGGGPSYNEQFF. The CDR3 nucleotides read TGTGCCAGCAGCTCCCTAGGCGGGGGTCCCTCCTACAATGAGCAGTTCTTC.

The CDR3 here is CASSRVWSRDNEQFF. In DNA form, the CDR3 reads TGTGCCAGCAGCCGGGTGTGGAGCAGGGACAATGAGCAGTTCTTC. The rearrangement uses TRBV27 and TRBJ2-1, with a tentative D call TRBD1 (5 bases). V lost 6 bases to trimming and J lost 5 bases, with 17 bases between them. CDR1 MNHEY and CDR2 SMNVEV come from the germline V gene (reference sequence). This CDR3 contains 15 residues.

This clonotype was seen a few times. This sequence joins TRBV7-2 and TRBJ2-1; the D is unclear. The CDR3 is 11 residues long. Germline lookup yields CDR1 SGHTA and CDR2 FQGNSA. Between the trimmed V and J ends, which lost 5 bases and 10 bases, there was a span of 9 bases. The CDR3 nucleotides read TGTGCCAGCAGCCGCTTCGGGGAGCAGTTCTTC. Its translation is CASSRFGEQFF. The entire variable domain, with the rest obtained from reference TRBV7-2 and TRBJ2-1, is as follows: GAGVSQSPSNKVTEKGKDVELRCDPISGHTALYWYRQSLGQGLEFLIYFQGNSAPDKSGLPSDRFSAERTGGSVSTLTIQRTQQEDSAVYLCASSRFGEQFFGPGTRLTVL.

This clonotype was observed once. The rearrangement links TRBV12-3 or TRBV12-4 to TRBJ2-1, with a tentative D call TRBD2 (6 bases). The CDR3 runs 16 residues. V was cut by 6 bases and J by 2 bases, with 17 bases left in between. The CDR3 bases are TGTGCCAGCAGCTTTGTTCTGGACTACGCCTACAATGAGCAGTTCTTC. It yields the protein CASSFVLDYAYNEQFF.

The J gene is TRBJ2-4, the V gene TRBV4-1; 9 bases fit TRBD1. The end of the DNA is better explained by TRBJ2-7, so the J call may be wrong. The CDR3 is made up of 14 amino acids. Germline V gene lookup returns CDR1 MGHRA and CDR2 YSYEKL. The CDR3 DNA is TGCGCCAGCAGCCGCCGGACAGGGGAGGACGAGCAGTACTTC. It translates to CASSRRTGEDEQYF.

This chain connects TRBV27 to TRBJ2-3; D call uncertain. The CDR3 totals 17 residues. Trimming removed 4 bases from V and 2 bases from J, with 19 bases in between. Germline V lookup: CDR1 MNHEY, CDR2 SMNVEV (reference sequence). CDR3 DNA sequence: TGTGCCAGCAGTTCCCGTGGTAGCTTGGGGAACACAGATACGCAGTATTTT. It translates to CASSSRGSLGNTDTQYF.

The V gene is TRBV10-3, the J gene TRBJ2-7, with TRBD2 matching 8 bases. The CDR3 totals 13 residues. V dropped 4 bases and J dropped 2; count of bases not matched to a gene: 1. The germline gives CDR1 ENHRY, CDR2 SYGVKD. CDR3 sequence (DNA): TGTGCCATCAGTGCGGGAGGGACCTACGAGCAGTACTTC. Translated: CAISAGGTYEQYF.

This chain uses TRBV10-3 with TRBJ2-3; D ambiguous. There are 14 residues in the CDR3. V lost 4 bases, J lost 6 bases, and 14 bases lay in between. Germline V gene sequence: CDR1 ENHRY, CDR2 SYGVKD. The CDR3 here is CAISVNSFADTQYF. The DNA of the CDR3 is TGTGCCATCAGTGTTAATAGCTTCGCGGATACGCAGTATTTT.

J is TRBJ1-1 and V is TRBV12-3 or TRBV12-4; D is undetermined. Trimming took off 1 base at V and 3 bases at J, with 15 bases between the two ends. The CDR3 runs 16 residues. CDR3 in DNA: TGTGCCAGCAGTTTAGATAGTTTTCGACGTGACACTGAAGCTTTCTTT. It codes for CASSLDSFRRDTEAFF.

The chain uses TRBV20-1 and TRBJ2-5, with D possibly matching TRBD1 (6 bases). This CDR3 has 14 residues. The germline V gene has CDR1 DFQATT and CDR2 SNEGSKA (reference sequence). Trimming pared 6 bases from V and 11 bases from J, leaving 25 bases between. In nucleotides, the CDR3 is TGCAGTGCGTGGAGACCGGGACAATCCAATGAGCAGTACTTC. Its protein is CSAWRPGQSNEQYF.

The rearrangement links TRBV7-2 to TRBJ2-5; D perhaps matches TRBD1 (5 bases). CDR3 length: 13 amino acids. V was cut by 5 bases and J by 5 bases, with 12 bases left in between. Germline CDR1 and CDR2: SGHTA and FQGNSA. CDR3 sequence: CASSARPGETQYF. The CDR3 DNA follows: TGTGCCAGCAGCGCCCGGCCAGGGGAGACCCAGTACTTC.

This clonotype was detected only a few times. In nucleotides, the CDR3 is TGTGCCAGCACTTGGACAGGGCCTTCCTACGAGCAGTACTTC. Translating it yields CASTWTGPSYEQYF. The chain uses TRBV2 and TRBJ2-7, with 8 bases that match TRBD1. The CDR3 loop spans 14 amino acids. Trimming took 7 bases from V and 1 from J; bases not matched to a gene: 6. Germline CDR1 and CDR2: SNHLY and FYNNEI. Looking up the rest from reference TRBV2 and TRBJ2-7 gives the full variable domain: EPEVTQTPSHQVTQMGQEVILRCVPISNHLYFYWYRQILGQKVEFLVSFYNNEISEKSEIFDDQFSVERPDGSNFTLKIRSTKLEDSAMYFCASTWTGPSYEQYFGPGTRLTVT.

Only a few counts were recorded for this clonotype. Here the CDR3 reads CSARGSTDEQYF. CDR3 DNA: TGCAGTGCTAGAGGGTCTACGGACGAGCAGTACTTC. The rearrangement uses TRBV20-1 and TRBJ2-7; no clear D gene. There are 12 residues in the CDR3. V was pared by 1 base and J by 5 bases, with 9 bases between. Germline CDR1 is DFQATT and CDR2 is SNEGSKA (reference sequence).

This clonotype was counted only a few times. This chain links TRBV10-3 with TRBJ2-7, with 8 bases fitting TRBD2. Germline CDR1 reads ENHRY; CDR2 reads SYGVKD. This CDR3 contains 15 residues. Trimming at V came to 6 bases and at J to 0 bases, leaving 7 bases not matched to a gene. The CDR3: CAIRDSGASSYEQYF. The CDR3 DNA reads TGTGCCATCAGGGATAGCGGGGCGAGCTCCTACGAGCAGTACTTC.

This rearrangement joins TRBV9 to TRBJ1-2; 7 nucleotides agree with TRBD1. The germline CDR1 and CDR2 sequences are SGDLS and YYNGEE. With 0 bases clipped from V and 3 bases from J, the junction kept 20 bases outside the gene matches. CDR3 length equals 20 residues. This CDR3 reads CASSVGTGANLPSADYGYTF. The CDR3 coding sequence is TGTGCCAGCAGCGTAGGAACAGGGGCCAACCTCCCCTCCGCGGACTATGGCTACACCTTC.

The chain joins TRBV5-1 to TRBJ2-7; D ambiguous. Per germline, CDR1 SGHRS and CDR2 YFSETQ. V shed 0 bases and J shed 2 bases, with 9 bases lying between them. This CDR3 comprises 14 residues. CDR3 bases: TGCGCCAGCAGCTTGGGGGCAGCCCCCTACGAGCAGTACTTC. Translation: CASSLGAAPYEQYF.